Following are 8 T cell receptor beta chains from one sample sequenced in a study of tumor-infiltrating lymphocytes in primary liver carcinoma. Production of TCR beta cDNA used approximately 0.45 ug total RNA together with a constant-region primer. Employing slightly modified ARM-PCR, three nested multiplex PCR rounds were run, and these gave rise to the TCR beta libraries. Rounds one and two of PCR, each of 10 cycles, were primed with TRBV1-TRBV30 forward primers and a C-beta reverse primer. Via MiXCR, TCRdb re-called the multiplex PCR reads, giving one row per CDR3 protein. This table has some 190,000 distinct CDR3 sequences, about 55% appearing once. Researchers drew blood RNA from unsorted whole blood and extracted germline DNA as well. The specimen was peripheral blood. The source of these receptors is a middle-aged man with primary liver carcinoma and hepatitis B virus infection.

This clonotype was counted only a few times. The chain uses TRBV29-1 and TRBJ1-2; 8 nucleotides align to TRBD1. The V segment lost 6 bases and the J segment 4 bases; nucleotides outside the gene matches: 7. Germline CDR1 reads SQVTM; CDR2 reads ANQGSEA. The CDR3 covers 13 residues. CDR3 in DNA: TGCAGCGTAGCGACAGGGGTGGGCTATGGCTACACCTTC. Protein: CSVATGVGYGYTF. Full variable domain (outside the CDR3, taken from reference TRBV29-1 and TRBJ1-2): SAVISQKPSRDICQRGTSLTIQCQVDSQVTMMFWYRQQPGQSLTLIATANQGSEATYESGFVIDKFPISRPNLTFSTLTVSNMSPEDSSIYLCSVATGVGYGYTFGSGTRLTVV.

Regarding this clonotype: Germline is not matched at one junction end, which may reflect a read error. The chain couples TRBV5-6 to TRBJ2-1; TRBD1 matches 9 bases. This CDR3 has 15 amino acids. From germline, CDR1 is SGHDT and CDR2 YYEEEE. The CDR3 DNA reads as TGTGCCAGCAACTTGGGGGACAGGGCATACAATGAGCAGTTCTTC. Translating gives CASNLGDRAYNEQFF. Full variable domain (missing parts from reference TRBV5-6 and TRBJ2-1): DAGVTQSPTHLIKTRGQQVTLRCSPKSGHDTVSWYQQALGQGPQFIFQYYEEEERQRGNFPDRFSGHQFPNYSSELNVNALLLGDSALYLCASNLGDRAYNEQFFGPGTRLTVL.

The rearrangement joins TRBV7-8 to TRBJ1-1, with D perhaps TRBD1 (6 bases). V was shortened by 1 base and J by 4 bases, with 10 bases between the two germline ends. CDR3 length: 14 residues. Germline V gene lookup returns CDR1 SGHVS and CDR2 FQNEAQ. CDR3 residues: CASSLDREITEAFF. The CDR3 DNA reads TGTGCCAGCAGCTTAGACAGGGAGATCACTGAAGCTTTCTTT.

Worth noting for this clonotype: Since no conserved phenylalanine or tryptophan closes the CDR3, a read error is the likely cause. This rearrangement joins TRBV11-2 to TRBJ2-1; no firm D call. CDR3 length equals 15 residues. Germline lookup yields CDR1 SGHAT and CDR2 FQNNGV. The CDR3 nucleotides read TGTACCAGCAGCTTTGCTACCTTACTGAACAATGAGCAGTTCATA. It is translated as CTSSFATLLNNEQFI.

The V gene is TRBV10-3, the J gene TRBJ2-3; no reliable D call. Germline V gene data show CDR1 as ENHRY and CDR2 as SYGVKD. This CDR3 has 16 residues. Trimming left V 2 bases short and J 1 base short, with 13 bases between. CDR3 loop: CAISEMLEWRTDTQYF. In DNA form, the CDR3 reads TGTGCCATCAGTGAGATGCTAGAGTGGCGCACAGATACGCAGTATTTT.

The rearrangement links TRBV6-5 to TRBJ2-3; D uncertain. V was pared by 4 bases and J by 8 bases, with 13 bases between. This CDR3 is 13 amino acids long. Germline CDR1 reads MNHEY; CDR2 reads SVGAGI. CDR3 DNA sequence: TGTGCCAGCAGTTTCAGCCCCACAAGTACGCAGTATTTT. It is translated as CASSFSPTSTQYF.

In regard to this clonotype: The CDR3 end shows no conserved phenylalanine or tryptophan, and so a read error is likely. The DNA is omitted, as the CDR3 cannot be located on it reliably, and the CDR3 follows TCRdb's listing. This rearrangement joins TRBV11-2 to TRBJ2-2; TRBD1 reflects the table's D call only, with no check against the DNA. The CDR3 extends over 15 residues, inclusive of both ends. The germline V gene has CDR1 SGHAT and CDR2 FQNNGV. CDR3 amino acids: CASGPRSGGPGSCFL.

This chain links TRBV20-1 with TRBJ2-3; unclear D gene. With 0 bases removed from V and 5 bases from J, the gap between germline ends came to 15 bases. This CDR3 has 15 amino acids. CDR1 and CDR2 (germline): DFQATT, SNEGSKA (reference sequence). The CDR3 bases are TGCAGTGCTAGAGAGGGCTATCCGGGTGGAGATACGCAGTATTTT. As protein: CSAREGYPGGDTQYF.